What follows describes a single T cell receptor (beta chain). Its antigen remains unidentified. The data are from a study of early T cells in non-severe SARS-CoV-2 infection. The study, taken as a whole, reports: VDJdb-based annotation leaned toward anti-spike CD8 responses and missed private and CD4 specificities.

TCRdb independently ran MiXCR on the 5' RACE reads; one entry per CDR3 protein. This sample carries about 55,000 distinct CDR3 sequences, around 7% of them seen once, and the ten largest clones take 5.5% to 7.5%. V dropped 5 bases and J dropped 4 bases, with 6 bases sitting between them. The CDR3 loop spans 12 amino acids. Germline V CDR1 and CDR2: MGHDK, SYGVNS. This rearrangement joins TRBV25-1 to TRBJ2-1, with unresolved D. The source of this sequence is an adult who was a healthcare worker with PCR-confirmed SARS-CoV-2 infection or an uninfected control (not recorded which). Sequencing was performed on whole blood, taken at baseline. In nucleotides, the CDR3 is TGTGCCAGCAGTAAATGGTACAATGAGCAGTTCTTC. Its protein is CASSKWYNEQFF. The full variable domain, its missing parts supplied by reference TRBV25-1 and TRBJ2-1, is EADIYQTPRYLVIGTGKKITLECSQTMGHDKMYWYQQDPGMELHLIHYSYGVNSTEKGDLSSESTVSRIRTEHFPLTLESARPSHTSQYLCASSKWYNEQFFGPGTRLTVL.